These 19 T cell receptor beta chains share one sample of origin, sequenced in a study of blood T cells in healthy people across ages. Then a second PCR, running roughly 6 to 12 cycles, was carried out with a sample-barcoded 5' primer and a J-beta primer mix. Using its own MiXCR run on the 5' RACE reads, TCRdb lists one record per CDR3 protein. Here the sample spans hundreds of thousands of distinct CDR3 sequences, over 40% being singletons. Material for sequencing was blood. All receptors come from a woman older than 75 in good health.

This clonotype was counted many times. The chain joins TRBV4-1 to TRBJ2-1; D perhaps matches TRBD1 (5 bases). The CDR3 extends over 16 amino acids. Germline V gene lookup returns CDR1 MGHRA and CDR2 YSYEKL. V lost 1 base and J 2 bases, leaving 12 bases between the germline ends. For the CDR3, the DNA is TGCGCCAGCAGCCAAGTAGGGGCAATCGCCTACAATGAGCAGTTCTTC. Encoded protein: CASSQVGAIAYNEQFF.

This clonotype was counted many times. The J gene is TRBJ2-7, the V gene TRBV20-1, with D possibly being TRBD1 (5 bases). V gave up 6 bases and J gave up 2 bases, with 17 bases separating them. The CDR3 runs to 14 residues. Germline CDR1 DFQATT, CDR2 SNEGSKA (reference sequence). The CDR3 nucleotides read TGCAGTGCGGGCCGGGTCCTGGGGCCCTACGAGCAGTACTTC. This translates into CSAGRVLGPYEQYF.

V is TRBV21-1 and J is TRBJ1-4. TRBV21-1 is annotated as a pseudogene. The CDR3 covers 12 residues. CDR3 DNA: TGTGCCAGCAGCAATCTTCTCGAAAAACTGTTTTTT. This gives the protein CASSNLLEKLFF.

This clonotype appeared many times. This chain links TRBV3-1 with TRBJ2-1, with a weak D call TRBD2 (6 bases). Trimming took off 8 bases at V and 0 bases at J, with 14 bases between the two ends. Germline lookup yields CDR1 LGHDT and CDR2 YNNKEL (reference sequence). CDR3 length: 15 amino acids. For the CDR3, the DNA is TGTGCCAGCGACAGTAGCGGCCGCTCCTACAATGAGCAGTTCTTC. Translating gives CASDSSGRSYNEQFF.

This clonotype was detected only a few times. The chain is built from TRBV12-3 or TRBV12-4 and TRBJ2-3; D may be TRBD2 (6 bases). The V end lost 5 bases, the J end lost 4 bases, and 10 bases lay between the germline ends. The CDR3 runs 13 residues. DNA for the CDR3: TGTGCCAGCAGTATAGGGGAGGCAGATACGCAGTATTTT. This gives the protein CASSIGEADTQYF.

This chain connects TRBV3-1 to TRBJ2-3, with D perhaps being TRBD1 or TRBD2 (5 bases each). Germline assignment: CDR1 LGHDT and CDR2 YNNKEL (reference sequence). Trimming stripped 3 bases from V and 1 base from J, with 11 bases between. The CDR3 runs 15 residues. CDR3 DNA: TGTGCCAGCAGCCACCGGGACCTACGCACAGATACGCAGTATTTT. Protein sequence: CASSHRDLRTDTQYF.

To note about this clonotype: A much bigger clone sits one base away, suggesting this may be a read error. V is TRBV29-1 and J is TRBJ2-3; the D gene is possibly TRBD2 (5 bases). Trimming removed 4 bases at V and 0 bases at J, with 8 bases between. This CDR3 comprises 13 residues. Germline CDR1 and CDR2: SQVTM and ANQGSEA. CDR3 bases: TGCAGCGTTGTTGAGGGAAGCACAGATACGCAGTATTTT. It specifies CSVVEGSTDTQYF.

Many counts were recorded for this clonotype. The rearrangement uses TRBV7-2 and TRBJ2-6; D is unclear. Germline V gene data show CDR1 as SGHTA and CDR2 as FQGNSA. V gave up 2 bases and J gave up 0 bases, with 5 bases separating them. This CDR3 is built from 15 residues. DNA of the CDR3: TGTGCCAGCAGCTTATATAGCTCTGGGGCCAACGTCCTGACTTTC. It is translated as CASSLYSSGANVLTF. The variable domain in full, with the rest retrieved from reference TRBV7-2 and TRBJ2-6, is GAGVSQSPSNKVTEKGKDVELRCDPISGHTALYWYRQSLGQGLEFLIYFQGNSAPDKSGLPSDRFSAERTGGSVSTLTIQRTQQEDSAVYLCASSLYSSGANVLTFGAGSRLTVL.

This clonotype was seen only a few times. The chain recombines TRBV6-6 with TRBJ2-1; perhaps TRBD2 as D (6 bases). The germline V and J ends were trimmed by 0 bases and 10 bases, with 19 bases remaining between them. Germline V gene lookup returns CDR1 MNHNY and CDR2 SVGAGI (reference sequence). The CDR3 totals 16 residues. This chain's CDR3 is CASSYSASVGSTEQFF. The CDR3 nucleotides are TGTGCCAGCAGTTACTCGGCTAGCGTGGGATCCACGGAGCAGTTCTTC.

This sequence joins TRBV9 and TRBJ2-1; 7 nucleotides agree with TRBD1. The germline V gene encodes CDR1 SGDLS and CDR2 YYNGEE. CDR3 size: 14 residues. With V trimmed by 3 bases and J by 2 bases, 2 bases remained unmatched. DNA for the CDR3: TGTGCCAGCAGCGCCCAGGGGGCCTACAATGAGCAGTTCTTC. It is translated as CASSAQGAYNEQFF.

The chain links TRBV7-2 to TRBJ1-2; D gene unclear. V dropped 2 bases and J dropped 7 bases, with 11 bases sitting between them. CDR1 is SGHTA, CDR2 FQGNSA, per germline. The CDR3 totals 13 residues. CDR3 nucleotides: TGTGCCAGCAGCTTACGGCCCCGGAGTGGCTACACCTTC. Encoded protein: CASSLRPRSGYTF.

This clonotype was observed at least ten times. The chain has TRBV20-1 and TRBJ2-4; D may be TRBD1 (5 bases). CDR1 DFQATT and CDR2 SNEGSKA come from the germline V gene (reference sequence). V was clipped by 3 bases and J by 1 base, with 10 bases between them. The CDR3 totals 14 residues. Here the CDR3 reads CSASYRSAKNIQYF. CDR3 bases: TGCAGTGCTAGTTACAGGTCGGCCAAAAACATTCAGTACTTC.

This clonotype has a handful of counts. This could be a read error, since a much larger clone is one nucleotide away. This chain links TRBV29-1 with TRBJ2-1, with 13 nucleotides matching TRBD2. Germline V gives CDR1 SQVTM, CDR2 ANQGSEA. The CDR3 covers 11 residues. The V and J ends lost 7 bases and 13 bases, in that order; junction bases with no gene match: 4. CDR3 nucleotides: TGCAGCGCAGGGACTAGCGGGACCCAGTTCTTC. Translated: CSAGTSGTQFF.

As for this clonotype: Being one base from a much bigger clone, this may be a read error. The J gene is TRBJ1-6, the V gene TRBV7-3; D not resolved. The CDR3 is 15 residues long. The V and J ends lost 5 bases and 10 bases respectively, with 18 bases between them. Looked up from germline, CDR1 is SGHTA and CDR2 is FQGTGA. This chain's CDR3 is CASSLHGDLGSPLHF. CDR3 DNA sequence: TGTGCCAGCAGCCTACACGGGGATCTTGGATCACCCCTCCACTTT.

The chain links TRBV25-1 to TRBJ2-5; TRBD1 matches at 9 bases. The end of the DNA aligns better with TRBJ2-7, so the J call may be wrong. Germline V gene sequence: CDR1 MGHDK, CDR2 SYGVNS. The CDR3 is 15 residues long. DNA of the CDR3: TGTGCCAGCAGTCCTCTGACAGGGGGGATAAACGAGCAGTACTTC. Translation gives CASSPLTGGINEQYF.

This clonotype was counted ten times or more. V is TRBV12-3 or TRBV12-4 and J is TRBJ2-1, with D tentatively TRBD1 (5 bases). V gave up 7 bases and J gave up 8 bases, with 24 bases separating them. This CDR3 is built from 16 residues. CDR3 coding DNA: TGTGCCAGCACCCCCCACCCAGGCAGGGTAGGCGATGAGCAGTTCTTC. Translated, it gives CASTPHPGRVGDEQFF.

Of note for this clonotype: This may stem from a read error, because a much larger clone lies one nucleotide away. The chain carries TRBV20-1 and TRBJ2-5; D is uncertain. TRBJ2-7 matches the DNA end more closely, so the J call is doubtful. Germline CDR1 is DFQATT and CDR2 is SNEGSKA (reference sequence). The CDR3 extends over 12 amino acids. The CDR3 region has the DNA TGCAGTGCTATTGGCGGTTTCTACGAGCAGTACTTC. It codes for CSAIGGFYEQYF.

To note about this clonotype: The DNA is left out, because the CDR3 cannot be placed on it with certainty; the CDR3 is given as TCRdb lists it. The chain combines TRBV2 with TRBJ1-6; no check of the table's D call, TRBD1, against the DNA was made. The CDR3 comprises 17 residues, both ends counted. The V gene's germline CDR1 is SNHLY and CDR2 FYNNEI. The CDR3 sequence: CASSEDGWWGAGSPPHF.

This sequence joins TRBV20-1 and TRBJ2-1; TRBD2 is a possible D gene (6 bases). CDR3 length equals 19 residues. The V end was cut by 1 base, the J end by 4 bases, with 26 bases between. CDR1 is DFQATT and CDR2 is SNEGSKA in the germline V gene (reference sequence). The CDR3 sequence is CSARVGTPTRHDPYNEQFF. The CDR3 region has the DNA TGCAGTGCTAGAGTTGGGACTCCAACTAGACACGATCCTTACAATGAGCAGTTCTTC.